This T cell receptor beta chain was identified in a study of blood T cell repertoires in COVID-19. Using immunoSEQ multiplex PCR, the repertoire was profiled, and TCRdb retains in-frame clones only, with some absent. The repertoire includes a few hundred thousand clones, 85% of them detected once, and about 17% sits in the top ten. This CDR3 is 15 amino acids long. The V gene's germline CDR1 is SGHKS and CDR2 YYEKEE (reference sequence). Trimming cost V 0 bases and J 2 bases, with 11 bases left between them. The chain joins TRBV5-5 to TRBJ1-2, with a weak D call TRBD1 (5 bases). Sequenced input: PBMCs or T cells enriched from blood (not recorded which). The TCR comes from a man between 35 and 55 years old who had recovered from COVID-19. The CDR3 bases are TGTGCCAGCAGCTTGGCCTCGGCAGGGAACTATGGCTACACCTTC. Translated, it gives CASSLASAGNYGYTF.